The T cell receptor (beta chain) under discussion was sequenced for a study of a mutant IDH1 vaccine in newly diagnosed glioma. Background on the study: During weeks 1, 3, 5, 7, 11, 15, 19 and 23, patients received eight vaccinations. Once 4-6 weeks had passed after radiotherapy alone, vaccination started, or it started with temozolomide cycles. Study results and limitations: Researchers report vaccine-induced immune responses in approximately 93% of patients. Apparently unrelated to pseudoprogression were changes in the top peripheral T cell clonotypes.

As for time point: week 11, during vaccination. A 20-mer mutant IDH1 peptide at 300 ug was injected subcutaneously with topical imiquimod. On this clone: Its antigen is as yet unknown.

This CDR3 region has 14 residues. The V and J ends lost 6 bases and 4 bases, in that order; junction bases with no gene match: 8. Looked up from germline, CDR1 is SGHAT and CDR2 is FQDESV (reference sequence). Assay used: immunoSEQ multiplex PCR; TCRdb lists only in-frame clones, some missing. The sample yields 60,000 to 75,000 clones, under 85% seen once. The TCR was taken from a man aged 25 to 45 with glioma. The chain carries TRBV11-1 and TRBJ2-7, with 8 bases identical to TRBD1. The input for sequencing was PBMCs, taken from a glioma patient whose treatment included an IDH1 peptide vaccine. Here the CDR3 DNA reads TGTGCCAGCAGACCCCGACAGGGGTCGTACGAGCAGTACTTC. Translating it yields CASRPRQGSYEQYF.